Shown below are 5 T cell receptor beta chains from a single sample sequenced in a study of monozygotic twins with inflammatory bowel disease. From its re-call of the 5' RACE reads, TCRdb lists each CDR3 protein once, without DNA. The table lists fewer than 200,000 distinct CDR3 sequences. Sequencing was carried out using blood. These receptors all stem from a human donor with ulcerative colitis or Crohn's disease, or a healthy co-twin of an affected twin (not recorded which).

This rearrangement joins TRBV6-5 to TRBJ2-7; TCRdb returns TRBD1, unconfirmable since there is no DNA. CDR3 size: 13 residues. Germline CDR1 reads MNHEY; CDR2 reads SVGAGI. The CDR3 loop is CASSPHSGYEQYF.

The chain employs TRBV2 and TRBJ2-5. The CDR3 is made up of 11 amino acids. CDR1 is SNHLY, CDR2 FYNNEI, per germline. CDR3 in amino acids: CASSEWETQYF.

This chain links TRBV29-1 with TRBJ2-4; absent DNA, TCRdb's TRBD1 call cannot be checked. Germline V gene lookup returns CDR1 SQVTM and CDR2 ANQGSEA. This CDR3 comprises 16 residues. The chain's CDR3 is CSVEYTGKRAKNIQYF. The full variable domain, with the rest looked up from reference TRBV29-1 and TRBJ2-4, is SAVISQKPSRDICQRGTSLTIQCQVDSQVTMMFWYRQQPGQSLTLIATANQGSEATYESGFVIDKFPISRPNLTFSTLTVSNMSPEDSSIYLCSVEYTGKRAKNIQYFGAGTRLSVL.

The chain has TRBV5-1 and TRBJ1-5; TCRdb's D call of TRBD1 is untestable without DNA. The CDR3 is made up of 17 amino acids. From germline, CDR1 is SGHRS and CDR2 YFSETQ. CDR3 loop: CASSLAGGQGVNQPQHF.

The rearrangement uses TRBV18 and TRBJ2-2. The V gene's germline CDR1 is KGHSH and CDR2 LQKENI. This CDR3 spans 12 amino acids. The CDR3 reads CASSHPTGELFF.